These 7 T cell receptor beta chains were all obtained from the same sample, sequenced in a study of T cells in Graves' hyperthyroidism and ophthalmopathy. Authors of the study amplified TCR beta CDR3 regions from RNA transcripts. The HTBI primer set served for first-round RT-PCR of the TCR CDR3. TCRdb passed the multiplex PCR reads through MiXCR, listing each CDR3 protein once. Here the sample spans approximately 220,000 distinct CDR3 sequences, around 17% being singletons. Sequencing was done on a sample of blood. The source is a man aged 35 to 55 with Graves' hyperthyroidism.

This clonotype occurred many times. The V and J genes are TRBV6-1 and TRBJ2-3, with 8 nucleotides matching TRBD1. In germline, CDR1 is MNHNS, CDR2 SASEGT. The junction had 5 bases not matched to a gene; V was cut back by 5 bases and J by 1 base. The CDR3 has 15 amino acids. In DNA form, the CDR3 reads TGTGCCAGCAGTCCCTGGACAGGGCGCACAGATACGCAGTATTTT. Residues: CASSPWTGRTDTQYF.

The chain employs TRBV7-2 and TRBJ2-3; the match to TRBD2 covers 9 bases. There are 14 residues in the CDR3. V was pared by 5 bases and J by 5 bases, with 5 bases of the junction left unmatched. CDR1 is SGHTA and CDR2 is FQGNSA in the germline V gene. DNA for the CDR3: TGTGCCAGCAGCCTGTTAGCGGGAGAAGATACGCAGTATTTT. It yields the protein CASSLLAGEDTQYF.

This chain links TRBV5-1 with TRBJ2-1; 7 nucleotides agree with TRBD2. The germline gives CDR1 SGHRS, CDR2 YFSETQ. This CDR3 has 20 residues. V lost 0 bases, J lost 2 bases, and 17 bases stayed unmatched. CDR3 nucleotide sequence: TGCGCCAGCAGCTTGGTGCCTAGCGGACATACTCTCCGAGCCTACAATGAGCAGTTCTTC. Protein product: CASSLVPSGHTLRAYNEQFF.

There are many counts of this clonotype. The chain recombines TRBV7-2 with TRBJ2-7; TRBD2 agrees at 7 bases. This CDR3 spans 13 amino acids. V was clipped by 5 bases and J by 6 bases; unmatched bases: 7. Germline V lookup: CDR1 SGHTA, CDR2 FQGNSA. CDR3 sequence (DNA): TGTGCCAGCAGCCCCCTGGGAGGGTTCGAGCAGTACTTC. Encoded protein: CASSPLGGFEQYF.

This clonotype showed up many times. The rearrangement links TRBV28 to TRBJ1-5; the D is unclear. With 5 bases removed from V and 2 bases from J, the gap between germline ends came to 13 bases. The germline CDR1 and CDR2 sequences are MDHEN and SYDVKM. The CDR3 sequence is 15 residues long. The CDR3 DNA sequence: TGTGCCAGCAGTCCTCGTGGTATGGGCAATCAGCCCCAGCATTTT. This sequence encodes CASSPRGMGNQPQHF.

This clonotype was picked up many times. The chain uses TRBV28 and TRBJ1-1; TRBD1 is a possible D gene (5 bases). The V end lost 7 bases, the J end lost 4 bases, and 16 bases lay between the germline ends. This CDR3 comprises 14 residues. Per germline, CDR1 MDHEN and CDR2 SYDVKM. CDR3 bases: TGTGCCAGCACCTTGGGCCCCAGGGTCACTGAAGCTTTCTTT. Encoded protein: CASTLGPRVTEAFF. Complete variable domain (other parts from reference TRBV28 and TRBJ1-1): DVKVTQSSRYLVKRTGEKVFLECVQDMDHENMFWYRQDPGLGLRLIYFSYDVKMKEKGDIPEGYSVSREKKERFSLILESASTNQTSMYLCASTLGPRVTEAFFGQGTRLTVV.

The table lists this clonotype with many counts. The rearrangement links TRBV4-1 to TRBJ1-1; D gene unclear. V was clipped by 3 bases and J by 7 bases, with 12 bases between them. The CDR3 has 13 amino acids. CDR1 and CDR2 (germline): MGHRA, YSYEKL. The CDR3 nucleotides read TGCGCCAGCAGCCAGATAGAATTGGGTGAAGCTTTCTTT. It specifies CASSQIELGEAFF.